This T cell receptor (beta chain) was identified in a study of regulatory T cells in long-lasting Graves disease. Time point indicated: newly diagnosed GD, antithyroid drugs for less than 3 months. The TCR library was made from RNA that had been extracted from PBMCs in TRIzol. The diagnosis of Graves' disease used American Thyroid Association guidelines. HTBI primers from iRepertoire and Arm-PCR of CDR3 regions yielded the TCR beta libraries. TCRdb passed the multiplex PCR reads through MiXCR, listing each CDR3 protein once. The table shows hundreds of thousands of distinct CDR3 sequences, with 16% occurring only once. This clonotype was observed at least ten times. This sample was shared with a second study, whose subject was T cells in Graves' hyperthyroidism and ophthalmopathy. That paper adds: HTBI primers were used for first-round RT-PCR of the TCR CDR3.

The sample consisted of peripheral blood mononuclear cells (PBMCs), taken at new diagnosis, from a patient treated with antithyroid drugs. This TCR came from a woman aged 30 to 39 with Graves disease.

CDR3 region: CASSLGVGISYEQYF. The CDR3, as DNA: TGTGCCAGCAGCTTAGGTGTCGGGATCTCCTACGAGCAGTACTTC. The genes are TRBV7-9 and TRBJ2-7; a possible D gene is TRBD2 (5 bases). This CDR3 comprises 15 residues. Between the trimmed V and J ends, which lost 1 base and 0 bases, there was a span of 10 bases. From germline, CDR1 is SEHNR and CDR2 FQNEAQ (reference sequence).